This T cell receptor (beta chain) was profiled in a study of blood T cell repertoires in COVID-19. About the research overall: Acute and convalescent COVID-19 samples came from the United States, Italy and Spain.

The length of the CDR3 is 15 residues. Germline V CDR1 and CDR2: MDHEN, SYDVKM. V lost 7 bases and J lost 6; bases outside the gene matches: 10. Authors' analysis steps: Amplification of reference gene primers was used by the study to estimate nucleated cell counts. TCRdb's copy holds only in-frame clones and misses some; the assay was immunoSEQ multiplex PCR. D and trimming were read from the DNA, whereas the V and J calls and clone size are those reported in that table. Of 95,000 to 150,000 clones in the sample, more than 75% are singletons; the top ten hold 3% to 5%. This rearrangement joins TRBV28 to TRBJ2-3, with 10 bases that match TRBD1. This sequence was found in a man in his sixties with acute or convalescent COVID-19. The sample was peripheral blood. In DNA, the CDR3 is TGTGCCAGCACGTCCTTGGGACAGGGGTGGGATACGCAGTATTTT. It translates to CASTSLGQGWDTQYF.